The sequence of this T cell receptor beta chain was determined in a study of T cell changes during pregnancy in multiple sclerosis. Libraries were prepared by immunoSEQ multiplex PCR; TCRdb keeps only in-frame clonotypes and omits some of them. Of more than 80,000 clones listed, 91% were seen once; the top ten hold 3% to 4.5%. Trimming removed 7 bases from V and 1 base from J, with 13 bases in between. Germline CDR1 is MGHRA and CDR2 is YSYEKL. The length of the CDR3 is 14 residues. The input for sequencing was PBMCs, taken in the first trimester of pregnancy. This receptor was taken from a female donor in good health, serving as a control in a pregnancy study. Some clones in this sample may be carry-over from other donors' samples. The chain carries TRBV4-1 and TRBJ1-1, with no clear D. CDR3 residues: CASTRPGSNTEAFF. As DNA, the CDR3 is TGCGCCAGCACCCGACCCGGGTCGAACACTGAAGCTTTCTTT.